This TCR beta chain stems from a study of response to subunit inactivated influenza vaccine. TCRdb re-derived calls from the RT-PCR reads in MiXCR, one entry per CDR3 protein. The table lists more than 500,000 distinct CDR3 sequences, 11% of them singletons. V was trimmed by 0 bases and J by 4 bases, leaving 13 bases between them. CDR1 and CDR2 from the germline V gene are SGHRS and YFSETQ. This CDR3 is built from 15 residues. This sample also appeared in a second study, on T cells expressing NK-cell markers. This second study says: Template switching by 5'RACE with UMIs generated the TCR beta cDNA.

The source material was PBMCs from blood, sampled on the day of vaccination. The V gene is TRBV5-1, the J gene TRBJ1-2; no clear D. The receptor's source is a middle-aged man who received an inactivated influenza vaccine. In DNA, the CDR3 is TGCGCCAGCAGCTTGGAGCTCAAGACTCCCTATGGCTACACCTTC. It translates to CASSLELKTPYGYTF. The full variable domain, in which reference TRBV5-1 and TRBJ1-2 provide the parts outside the CDR3, is KAGVTQTPRYLIKTRGQQVTLSCSPISGHRSVSWYQQTPGQGLQFLFEYFSETQRNKGNFPGRFSGRQFSNSRSEMNVSTLELGDSALYLCASSLELKTPYGYTFGSGTRLTVV.